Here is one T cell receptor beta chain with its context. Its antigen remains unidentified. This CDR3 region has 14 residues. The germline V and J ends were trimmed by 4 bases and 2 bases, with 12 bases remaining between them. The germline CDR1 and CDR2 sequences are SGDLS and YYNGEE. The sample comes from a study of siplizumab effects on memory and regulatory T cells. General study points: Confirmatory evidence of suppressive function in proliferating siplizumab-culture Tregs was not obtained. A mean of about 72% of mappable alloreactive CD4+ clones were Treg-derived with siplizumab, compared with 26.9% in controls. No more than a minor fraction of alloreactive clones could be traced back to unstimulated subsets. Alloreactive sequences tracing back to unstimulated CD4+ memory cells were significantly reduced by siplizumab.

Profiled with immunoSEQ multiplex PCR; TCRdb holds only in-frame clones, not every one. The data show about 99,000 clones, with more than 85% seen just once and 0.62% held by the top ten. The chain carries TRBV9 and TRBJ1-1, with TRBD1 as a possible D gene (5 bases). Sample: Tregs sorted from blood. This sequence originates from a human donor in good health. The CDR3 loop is CASSPQQVNTEAFF. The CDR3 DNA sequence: TGTGCCAGCAGCCCTCAACAGGTAAACACTGAAGCTTTCTTT.